What follows are 8 T cell receptor beta chains derived from one specimen sequenced in a study of shared clonotypes between healthy human individuals. Clones were sequenced by immunoSEQ multiplex PCR, and TCRdb holds only the in-frame ones, with some missing. Here the sample spans roughly 1,100,000 clones, under 80% being singletons. Sequencing was carried out using memory CD4+ T cells sorted from blood. As to subset: CD45RA-negative fraction. The receptors stem from a man between 18 and 29 years old in good health.

This chain connects TRBV5-6 to TRBJ1-2, with a possible D match to TRBD1 (5 bases). Trimming stripped 4 bases from V and 4 bases from J, with 14 bases between. Germline loops: CDR1 SGHDT, CDR2 YYEEEE. The CDR3 totals 14 residues. In DNA form, the CDR3 reads TGTGCCAGCAGCCCTTGGGGACTGCTCTATGGCTACACCTTC. Translation: CASSPWGLLYGYTF.

The chain combines TRBV19 with TRBJ2-3, with 10 positions matching TRBD2. The V gene's germline CDR1 is LNHDA and CDR2 SQIVND (reference sequence). J gave up 2 bases and V 5 bases, and 7 bases lay outside the gene matches. The CDR3 is made up of 16 amino acids. CDR3 bases: TGTGCCAGTAGTGGGGAACTAGCGGGGTTCACAGATACGCAGTATTTT. Translation: CASSGELAGFTDTQYF.

The chain uses TRBV6-5 and TRBJ1-6; D not certain. This CDR3 is built from 13 residues. Per germline, CDR1 MNHEY and CDR2 SVGAGI. V dropped 7 bases and J dropped 0 bases, with 4 bases sitting between them. In DNA, the CDR3 is TGTGCCAGCAAGGGCTCCTATAATTCACCCCTCCACTTT. Translating gives CASKGSYNSPLHF.

This chain connects TRBV5-1 to TRBJ2-7; TRBD2 agrees at 12 bases. CDR3 length: 14 amino acids. V dropped 4 bases and J dropped 7; count of bases not matched to a gene: 6. The germline CDR1 and CDR2 sequences are SGHRS and YFSETQ. The CDR3 DNA is TGCGCCAGCAGCGCGCTAGCGGGAGGGAGGGAGCAGTACTTC. It is translated as CASSALAGGREQYF.

This clone was found once. This chain connects TRBV29-1 to TRBJ1-3; D gene ambiguous. In germline, CDR1 is SQVTM, CDR2 ANQGSEA. The CDR3 runs to 11 residues. V was shortened by 6 bases and J by 4 bases, with 7 bases between the two germline ends. The CDR3 DNA reads as TGCAGCGTAAACAGAGGAAACACCATATATTTT. Encoded protein: CSVNRGNTIYF.

This clone was counted once. This chain connects TRBV5-6 to TRBJ2-5, with D perhaps matching TRBD1 or TRBD2 (5 bases each). The CDR3 has 12 amino acids. Trimming left V 0 bases short and J 6 bases short, with 6 bases between. The germline V gene has CDR1 SGHDT and CDR2 YYEEEE. CDR3 DNA sequence: TGTGCCAGCAGCTTGGAGGGACAGACCCAGTACTTC. It encodes CASSLEGQTQYF. The variable domain in full, with the rest retrieved from reference TRBV5-6 and TRBJ2-5, is DAGVTQSPTHLIKTRGQQVTLRCSPKSGHDTVSWYQQALGQGPQFIFQYYEEEERQRGNFPDRFSGHQFPNYSSELNVNALLLGDSALYLCASSLEGQTQYFGPGTRLLVL.

J is TRBJ2-5 and V is TRBV5-1; 10 positions agree with TRBD2. The germline V gene encodes CDR1 SGHRS and CDR2 YFSETQ. The CDR3 consists of 17 residues. V dropped 3 bases and J dropped 6; count of bases not matched to a gene: 14. The CDR3 region has the DNA TGCGCCAGCAGCTCGGGGGGGTCTAGCGGGAGAGTGCAGACCCAGTACTTC. It specifies CASSSGGSSGRVQTQYF. Full variable domain (outside the CDR3, taken from reference TRBV5-1 and TRBJ2-5): KAGVTQTPRYLIKTRGQQVTLSCSPISGHRSVSWYQQTPGQGLQFLFEYFSETQRNKGNFPGRFSGRQFSNSRSEMNVSTLELGDSALYLCASSSGGSSGRVQTQYFGPGTRLLVL.

This clone has more than one count but fewer than ten. This chain links TRBV6-6 with TRBJ2-7; tentative D call: TRBD2 (6 bases). Germline V lookup: CDR1 MNHNY, CDR2 SVGAGI (reference sequence). V was cut by 6 bases and J by 0 bases, with 18 bases left in between. This CDR3 region has 16 residues. This chain's CDR3 is CASSSPTGRSSYEQYF. Written as DNA, the CDR3 is TGTGCCAGCAGCTCCCCCACGGGGAGGAGCTCCTACGAGCAGTACTTC.